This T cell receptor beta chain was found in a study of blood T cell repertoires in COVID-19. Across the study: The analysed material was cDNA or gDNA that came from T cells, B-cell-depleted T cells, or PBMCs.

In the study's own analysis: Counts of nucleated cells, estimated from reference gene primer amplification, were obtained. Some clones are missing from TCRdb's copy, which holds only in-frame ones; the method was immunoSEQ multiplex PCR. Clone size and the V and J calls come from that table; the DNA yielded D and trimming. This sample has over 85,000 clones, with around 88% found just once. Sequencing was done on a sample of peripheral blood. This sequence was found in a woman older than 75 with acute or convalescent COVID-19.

The CDR3 DNA is TGTGCCACCAGTGATCCCCAGGGGGCGCGGGAGACCCAGTACTTC. Amino acids: CATSDPQGARETQYF. V gene TRBV24-1 combines with J gene TRBJ2-5; TRBD1 matches 8 bases. Germline V CDR1 and CDR2: KGHDR, SFDVKD. J was trimmed by 5 bases and V by 3 bases; bases with no gene match: 7. CDR3 length: 15 amino acids.